These 13 T cell receptor beta chains came from one sample sequenced in a study of T cells in Graves' hyperthyroidism and ophthalmopathy. Template material for amplifying TCR beta CDR3 regions consisted of RNA transcripts. Primed by the HTBI set, a first-round RT-PCR was run on the TCR CDR3. Using its own MiXCR run on the multiplex PCR reads, TCRdb lists one record per CDR3 protein. The sample records hundreds of thousands of distinct CDR3 sequences, roughly 14% being singletons. The specimen was blood. These receptors all stem from a man younger than 30 with Graves' ophthalmopathy.

This clonotype was counted at least ten times. The chain joins TRBV5-1 to TRBJ1-1; a possible D gene is TRBD1 (5 bases). Deletions cut 4 bases from V and 1 base from J, with 11 bases between. The CDR3 contains 14 residues. Germline values: CDR1 SGHRS, CDR2 YFSETQ. The CDR3 reads CASSPDIENTEAFF. The CDR3 region has the DNA TGCGCCAGCAGCCCGGACATCGAGAACACTGAAGCTTTCTTT.

Many counts were recorded for this clonotype. The V call is TRBV5-1, the J call TRBJ2-2; D call uncertain. V lost 0 bases and J lost 0, with 6 bases in between. CDR1 and CDR2 from the germline V gene are SGHRS and YFSETQ. CDR3 size: 15 residues. In DNA form, the CDR3 reads TGCGCCAGCAGCTTGGGACGGCCGAACACCGGGGAGCTGTTTTTT. The encoded protein is CASSLGRPNTGELFF.

This clonotype was counted between two and nine times. The chain recombines TRBV6-1 with TRBJ2-1, with 7 bases lining up with TRBD1. After removal of 5 bases from V and 6 bases from J, the junction contained 7 bases not matched to a gene. This CDR3 comprises 14 residues. CDR1 MNHNS and CDR2 SASEGT come from the germline V gene. The CDR3 DNA follows: TGTGCCAGCAGTATCTCACAGGGGCGCAATGAGCAGTTCTTC. It specifies CASSISQGRNEQFF.

V gene TRBV24-1 combines with J gene TRBJ1-2; D call uncertain. V was clipped by 0 bases and J by 8 bases, with 12 bases between them. The CDR3 contains 14 residues. CDR1 and CDR2 from the germline V gene are KGHDR and SFDVKD. CDR3 nucleotide sequence: TGTGCCACCAGTGATTTGGGGCTTAGGAGGGGCTACACCTTC. As protein: CATSDLGLRRGYTF.

As for this clonotype: The germline gene is not matched at one end of the junction; a read error may be the cause. The chain carries TRBV6-1 and TRBJ2-4; 7 nucleotides agree with TRBD1. CDR1 and CDR2 from the germline V gene are MNHNS and SASEGT. This CDR3 has 12 residues. The CDR3 sequence is CTSSSTGVVQYF. CDR3 coding DNA: TGTACCAGCAGCAGCACAGGGGTCGTTCAGTACTTC.

This clonotype was seen at least ten times. The CDR3 sequence: CASSQAPAGAYEQYF. The CDR3 region has the DNA TGTGCCAGCAGCCAAGCTCCAGCGGGAGCCTACGAGCAGTACTTC. V and J are TRBV3-1 and TRBJ2-7; TRBD2 agrees at 8 bases. The CDR3 sequence is 15 residues long. V gave up 1 base and J gave up 2 bases; unmatched junction bases: 4. Germline CDR1 is LGHDT and CDR2 is YNNKEL (reference sequence).

This clonotype was seen at least ten times. The V call is TRBV12-3 or TRBV12-4, the J call TRBJ2-7, with TRBD1 matching over 7 bases. V dropped 6 bases and J dropped 3; count of bases not matched to a gene: 5. This CDR3 comprises 13 residues. The CDR3 here is CASRSGQSYEQYF. As DNA, the CDR3 is TGTGCCAGCAGATCGGGACAGAGCTACGAGCAGTACTTC.

This rearrangement joins TRBV4-1 to TRBJ2-7; D not certain. Germline V gives CDR1 MGHRA, CDR2 YSYEKL. Trimming took 0 bases from V and 0 from J, leaving 12 bases between them. The CDR3 runs to 16 residues. Written as DNA, the CDR3 is TGCGCCAGCAGCCAAGATTTGTCGGGCCCCTCCTACGAGCAGTACTTC. Its translation: CASSQDLSGPSYEQYF.

The rearrangement joins TRBV10-3 to TRBJ1-5, with no clear D. The V and J ends lost 3 bases and 5 bases respectively, with 5 bases between them. Looked up from germline, CDR1 is ENHRY and CDR2 is SYGVKD. CDR3 length equals 12 residues. The DNA for the CDR3 is TGTGCCATCAGTGATGGGGATCAGCCCCAGCATTTT. It yields the protein CAISDGDQPQHF.

The chain is built from TRBV6-1 and TRBJ1-1; D gene ambiguous. Germline CDR1 reads MNHNS; CDR2 reads SASEGT. There are 14 residues in the CDR3. V was pared by 3 bases and J by 1 base, with 9 bases between. The CDR3 sequence: CASSEFWANTEAFF. The CDR3 DNA follows: TGTGCCAGCAGTGAGTTTTGGGCGAACACTGAAGCTTTCTTT.

Many counts were recorded for this clonotype. The J gene is TRBJ1-1, the V gene TRBV12-3 or TRBV12-4; 8 bases map to TRBD1. The V and J ends lost 2 bases and 3 bases, in that order; junction bases with no gene match: 2. The CDR3 loop spans 14 amino acids. The CDR3 DNA reads as TGTGCCAGCAGTTTAAGCAGGGGGCACACTGAAGCTTTCTTT. As protein: CASSLSRGHTEAFF.

The chain combines TRBV10-1 with TRBJ2-1; 7 bases are a match to TRBD1. V was pared by 0 bases and J by 6 bases, with 5 bases of the junction left unmatched. This CDR3 has 15 residues. From germline, CDR1 is WNHNN and CDR2 SYGVQD (reference sequence). Here the CDR3 reads CASSESGGRGNEQFF. CDR3 nucleotides: TGCGCCAGCAGTGAGTCAGGGGGCAGGGGCAATGAGCAGTTCTTC.

The sample holds a few counts of this clonotype. The chain links TRBV10-3 to TRBJ2-3; TRBD1 matches at 7 bases. Germline loops: CDR1 ENHRY, CDR2 SYGVKD. V shed 11 bases, J shed 0 bases, and the junction held 8 bases outside the gene matches. The CDR3 consists of 14 residues. CDR3 sequence (DNA): TGTGCCTCCCAAGACAGGGTCAGCACAGATACGCAGTATTTT. This codes for CASQDRVSTDTQYF.